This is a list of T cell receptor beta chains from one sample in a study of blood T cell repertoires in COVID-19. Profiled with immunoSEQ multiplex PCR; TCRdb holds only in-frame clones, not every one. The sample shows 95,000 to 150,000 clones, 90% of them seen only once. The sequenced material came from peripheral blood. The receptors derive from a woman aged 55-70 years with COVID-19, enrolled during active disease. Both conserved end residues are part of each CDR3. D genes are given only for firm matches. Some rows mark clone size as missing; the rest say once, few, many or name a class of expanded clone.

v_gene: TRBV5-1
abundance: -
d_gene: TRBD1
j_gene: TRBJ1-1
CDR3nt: TGCGCCAGCAGCCAATCAGGGGACAGGAACACTGAAGCTTTCTTT
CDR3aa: CASSQSGDRNTEAFF

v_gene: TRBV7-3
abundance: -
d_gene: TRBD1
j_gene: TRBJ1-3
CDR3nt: TGTGCCAGCAGTCCAGGGGGCTCTGGAAACACCATATATTTT
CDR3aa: CASSPGGSGNTIYF

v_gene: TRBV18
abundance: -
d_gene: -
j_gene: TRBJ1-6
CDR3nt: TGTGCCAGCTCTTCGTACCGGGAGAATTCACCCCTCCACTTT
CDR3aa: CASSSYRENSPLHF

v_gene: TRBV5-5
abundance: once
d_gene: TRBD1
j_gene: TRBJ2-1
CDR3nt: TGTGCCAGCAGCTTCCGACAGGGTCACAATGAGCAGTTCTTC
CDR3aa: CASSFRQGHNEQFF

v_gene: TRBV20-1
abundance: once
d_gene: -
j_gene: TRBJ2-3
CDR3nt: TGCAGTGCTAAGCGACTAACGCAGTATTTT
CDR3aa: CSAKRLTQYF

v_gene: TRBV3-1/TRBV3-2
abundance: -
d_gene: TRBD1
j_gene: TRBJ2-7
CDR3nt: TGTGCCAGCAGCCAAGAAGAGGGGGCACGGGGCTACGAGCAGTACTTC
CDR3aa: CASSQEEGARGYEQYF

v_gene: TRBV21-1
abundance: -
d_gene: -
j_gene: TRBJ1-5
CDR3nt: TGTGCCAGCAGCCTTTCCGGGAGGGACAAAGGGGGGGAACAGCCCCAGCATTTT
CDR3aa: CASSLSGRDKGGEQPQHF

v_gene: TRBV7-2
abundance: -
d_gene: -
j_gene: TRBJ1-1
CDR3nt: TGTGCCAGCAGCTTCACCCTCATCGGCACTGAAGCTTTCTTT
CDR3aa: CASSFTLIGTEAFF

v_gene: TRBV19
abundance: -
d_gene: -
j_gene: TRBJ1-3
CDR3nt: TGTGCCAGTAAATCATCTAACTCTGGAAACACCATATATTTT
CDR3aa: CASKSSNSGNTIYF

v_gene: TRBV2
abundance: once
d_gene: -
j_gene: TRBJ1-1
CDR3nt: TGTGCCAGCGGGCCCCGATTCAGCACTGAAGCTTTCTTT
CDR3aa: CASGPRFSTEAFF

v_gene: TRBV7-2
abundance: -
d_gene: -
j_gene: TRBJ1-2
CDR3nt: TGTGCCAGCAGCTTACGCCACAGGGAGGGTTATGGCTACACCTTC
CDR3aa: CASSLRHREGYGYTF

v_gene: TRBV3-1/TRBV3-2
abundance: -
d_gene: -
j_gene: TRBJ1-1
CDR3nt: TGTGCCAGCAGCCAAGGGGGCTCGAACACTGAAGCTTTCTTT
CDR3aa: CASSQGGSNTEAFF

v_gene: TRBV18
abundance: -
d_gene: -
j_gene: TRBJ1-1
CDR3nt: TGTGCCAGCTCAAGGCCGACAGAGAACACTGAAGCTTTCTTT
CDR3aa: CASSRPTENTEAFF

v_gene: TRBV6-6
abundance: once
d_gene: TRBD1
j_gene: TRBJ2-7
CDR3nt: TGTGCCAGCACTACCGGGACAGGGTCCTACGAGCAGTACTTC
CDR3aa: CASTTGTGSYEQYF

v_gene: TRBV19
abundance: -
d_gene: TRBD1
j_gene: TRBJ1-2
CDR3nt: TGTGCCAGTAGTGAGGACAGGTTGGTTAACTATGGCTACACCTTC
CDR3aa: CASSEDRLVNYGYTF

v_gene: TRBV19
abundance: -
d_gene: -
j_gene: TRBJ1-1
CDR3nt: TGTGCCAGTAGTATAGGAGCCTACCAGAACACTGAAGCTTTCTTT
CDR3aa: CASSIGAYQNTEAFF

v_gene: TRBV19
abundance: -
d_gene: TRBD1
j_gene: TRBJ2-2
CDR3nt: TGTGCCAGTAGCAACATCACAGGGGGCAGGGCCGGGGAGCTGTTTTTT
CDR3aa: CASSNITGGRAGELFF

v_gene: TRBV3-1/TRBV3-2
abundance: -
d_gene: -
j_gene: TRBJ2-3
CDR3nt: TGTGCCAGCAGCCAAGATACTGTAAGCGGGGATACGCAGTATTTT
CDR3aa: CASSQDTVSGDTQYF

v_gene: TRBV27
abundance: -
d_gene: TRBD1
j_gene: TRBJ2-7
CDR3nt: TGTGCCAGCCGGCGACAGGGGAACGAGCAGTACTTC
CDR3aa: CASRRQGNEQYF

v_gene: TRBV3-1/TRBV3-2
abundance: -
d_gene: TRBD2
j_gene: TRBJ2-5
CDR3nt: TGTGCCAGCAGCACGCACAGCGGGGGTCAAGAGACCCAGTACTTC
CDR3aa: CASSTHSGGQETQYF

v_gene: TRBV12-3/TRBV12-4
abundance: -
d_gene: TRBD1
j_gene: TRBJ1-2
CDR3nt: TGTGCCAGCAGTCCAGGACAGGAATATGGCTACACCTTC
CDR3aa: CASSPGQEYGYTF

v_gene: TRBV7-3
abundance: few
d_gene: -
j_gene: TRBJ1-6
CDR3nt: TGTGCCAGCAGCCCCGGGGATAATTCACCCCTCCACTTT
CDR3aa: CASSPGDNSPLHF

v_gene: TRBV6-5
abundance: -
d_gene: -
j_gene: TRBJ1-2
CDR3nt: TGTGCCACGACCAGGGAACCCTTAGCTAACTATGGCTACACCTTC
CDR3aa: CATTREPLANYGYTF

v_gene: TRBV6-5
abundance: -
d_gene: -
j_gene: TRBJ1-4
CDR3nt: TGTGCCAGCAGGCCCAGGAGGAGTAATGAAAAACTGTTTTTT
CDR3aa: CASRPRRSNEKLFF

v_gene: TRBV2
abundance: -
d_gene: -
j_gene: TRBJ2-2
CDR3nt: TGTGCCAGCAGGACCACAAGGGAGGCCGGGGAGCTGTTTTTT
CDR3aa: CASRTTREAGELFF

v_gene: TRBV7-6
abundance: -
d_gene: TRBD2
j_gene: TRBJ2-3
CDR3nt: TGTGCCAGCAGTTTCAGCGGGGGCGCACAGTCGGATACGCAGTATTTT
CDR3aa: CASSFSGGAQSDTQYF

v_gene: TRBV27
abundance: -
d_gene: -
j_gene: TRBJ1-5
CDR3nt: TGTGCCAGCAGCCGGGGGGGTGGGCCAGGGGGCAATCAGCCCCAGCATTTT
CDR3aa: CASSRGGGPGGNQPQHF

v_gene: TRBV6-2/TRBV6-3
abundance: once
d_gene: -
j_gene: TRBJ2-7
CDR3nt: TGTGCCAGCAGCCCCCCTTGGGGGGAGTCCTACGAGCAGTACTTC
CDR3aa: CASSPPWGESYEQYF

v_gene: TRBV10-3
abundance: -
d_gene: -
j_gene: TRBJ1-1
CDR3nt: TGTGCCATCAGGACTACAGGGTGGGGCACTGAAGCTTTCTTT
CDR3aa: CAIRTTGWGTEAFF

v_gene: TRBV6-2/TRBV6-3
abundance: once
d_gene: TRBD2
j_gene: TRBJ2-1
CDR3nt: TGTGCCAGCAGTTATAGCGGGGGTTCCTACAATGAGCAGTTCTTC
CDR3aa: CASSYSGGSYNEQFF

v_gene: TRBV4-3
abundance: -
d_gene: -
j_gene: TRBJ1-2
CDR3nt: TGCGCCAGCAGCCAAGCCGGTACCCCTAGGCCACCGAGGGACTATGGCTACACCTTC
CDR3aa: CASSQAGTPRPPRDYGYTF

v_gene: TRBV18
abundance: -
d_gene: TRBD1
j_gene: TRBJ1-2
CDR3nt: TGTGCCAGCTCACCACTCCTACAGGGGATGGACTATGGCTACACCTTC
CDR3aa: CASSPLLQGMDYGYTF

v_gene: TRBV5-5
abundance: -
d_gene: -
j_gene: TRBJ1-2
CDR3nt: TGTGCCAGCAGCCTTCCCACGACAGAGATCAACTATGGCTACACCTTC
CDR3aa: CASSLPTTEINYGYTF

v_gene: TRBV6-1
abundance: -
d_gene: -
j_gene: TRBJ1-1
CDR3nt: TGTGCCAGCAGTGAATTTCTGGACAGCACTGAAGCTTTCTTT
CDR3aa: CASSEFLDSTEAFF

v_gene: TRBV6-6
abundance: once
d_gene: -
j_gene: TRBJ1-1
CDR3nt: TGTGCCAGCAGTTATATGCAGTCCACTGAAGCTTTCTTT
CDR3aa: CASSYMQSTEAFF

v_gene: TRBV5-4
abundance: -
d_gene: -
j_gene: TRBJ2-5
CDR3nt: TGTGCCAGCAGCTTGGGACAGTCCCAAGAGACCCAGTACTTC
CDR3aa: CASSLGQSQETQYF

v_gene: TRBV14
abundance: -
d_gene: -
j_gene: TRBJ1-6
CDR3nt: TGTGCCAGCAGCCAGCTACAGGGCCTATCCCTCCACTTT
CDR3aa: CASSQLQGLSLHF

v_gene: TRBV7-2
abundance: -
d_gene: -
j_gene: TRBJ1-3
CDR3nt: TGTGCCAGCAGCTTAGCTTTCGGGTCTGGAAACACCATATATTTT
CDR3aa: CASSLAFGSGNTIYF

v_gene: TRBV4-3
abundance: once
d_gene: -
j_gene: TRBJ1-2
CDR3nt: TGCGCCAGCAGCCAAGGAGGGCAGGCTAACTATGGCTACACCTTC
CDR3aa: CASSQGGQANYGYTF

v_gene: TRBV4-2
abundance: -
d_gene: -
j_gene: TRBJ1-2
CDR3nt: TGTGCCAGCAGCCAAGACATGCTCCCAGGAGGCTACACCTTC
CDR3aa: CASSQDMLPGGYTF

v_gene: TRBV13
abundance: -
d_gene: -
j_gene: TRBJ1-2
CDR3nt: TGTGCCAGCAGCTTGGAGGGGGGGGCCCCAGACTATGGCTACACCTTC
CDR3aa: CASSLEGGAPDYGYTF

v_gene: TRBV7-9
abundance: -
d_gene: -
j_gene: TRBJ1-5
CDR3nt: TGTGCCAGCAGCTTTACGGAGGGTCAGCCCCAGCATTTT
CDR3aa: CASSFTEGQPQHF

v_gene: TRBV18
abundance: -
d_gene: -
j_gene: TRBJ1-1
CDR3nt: TGTGCCAGCTCACCCCTCAGAAACACTGAAGCTTTCTTT
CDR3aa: CASSPLRNTEAFF